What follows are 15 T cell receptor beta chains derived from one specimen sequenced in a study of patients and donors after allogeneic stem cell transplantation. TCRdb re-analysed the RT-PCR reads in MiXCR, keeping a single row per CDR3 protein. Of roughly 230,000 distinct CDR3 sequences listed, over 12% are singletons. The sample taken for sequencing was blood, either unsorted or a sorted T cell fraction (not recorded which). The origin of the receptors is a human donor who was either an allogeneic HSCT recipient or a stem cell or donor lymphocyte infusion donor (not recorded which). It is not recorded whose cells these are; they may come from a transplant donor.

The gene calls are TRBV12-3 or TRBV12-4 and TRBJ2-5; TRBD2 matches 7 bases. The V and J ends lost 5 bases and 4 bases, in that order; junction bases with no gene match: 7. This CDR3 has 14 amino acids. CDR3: CASSMSGVAETQYF. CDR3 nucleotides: TGTGCCAGCAGTATGAGCGGGGTCGCAGAGACCCAGTACTTC.

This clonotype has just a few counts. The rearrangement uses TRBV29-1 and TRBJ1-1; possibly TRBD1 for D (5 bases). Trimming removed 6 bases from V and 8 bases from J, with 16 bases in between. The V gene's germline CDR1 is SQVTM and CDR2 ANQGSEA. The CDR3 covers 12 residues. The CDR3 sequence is CSVGHQGTEAFF. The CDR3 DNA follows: TGCAGCGTCGGTCACCAGGGAACCGAAGCTTTCTTT. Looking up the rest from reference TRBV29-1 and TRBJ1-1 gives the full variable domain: SAVISQKPSRDICQRGTSLTIQCQVDSQVTMMFWYRQQPGQSLTLIATANQGSEATYESGFVIDKFPISRPNLTFSTLTVSNMSPEDSSIYLCSVGHQGTEAFFGQGTRLTVV.

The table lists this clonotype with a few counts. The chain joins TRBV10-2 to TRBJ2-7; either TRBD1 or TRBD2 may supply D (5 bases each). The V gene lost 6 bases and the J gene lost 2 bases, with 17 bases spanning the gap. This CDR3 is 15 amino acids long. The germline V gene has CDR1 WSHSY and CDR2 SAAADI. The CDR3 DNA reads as TGCGCCAGCAGCCCCAGTAGGCAGGGAGCCTACGAGCAGTACTTC. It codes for CASSPSRQGAYEQYF.

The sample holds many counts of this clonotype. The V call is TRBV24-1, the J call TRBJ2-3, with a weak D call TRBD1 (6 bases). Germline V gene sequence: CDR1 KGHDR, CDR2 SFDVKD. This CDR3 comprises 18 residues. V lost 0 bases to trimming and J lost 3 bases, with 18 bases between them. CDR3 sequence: CATSDLQRRQGSTDTQYF. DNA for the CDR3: TGTGCCACCAGTGATTTGCAAAGGCGGCAGGGGAGTACAGATACGCAGTATTTT.

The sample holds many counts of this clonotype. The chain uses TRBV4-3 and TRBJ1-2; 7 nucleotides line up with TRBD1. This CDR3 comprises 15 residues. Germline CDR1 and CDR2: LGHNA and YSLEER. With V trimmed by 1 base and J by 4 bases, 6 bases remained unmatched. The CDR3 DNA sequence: TGCGCCAGCAGCCAAGGGGTGACAGGGAGCTATGGCTACACCTTC. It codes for CASSQGVTGSYGYTF.

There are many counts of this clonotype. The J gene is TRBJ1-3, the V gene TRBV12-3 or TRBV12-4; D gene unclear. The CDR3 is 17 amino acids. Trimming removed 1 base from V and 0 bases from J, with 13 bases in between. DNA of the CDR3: TGTGCCAGCAGTTTAGGAGACGCGTGGAGCTCTGGAAACACCATATATTTT. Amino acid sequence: CASSLGDAWSSGNTIYF.

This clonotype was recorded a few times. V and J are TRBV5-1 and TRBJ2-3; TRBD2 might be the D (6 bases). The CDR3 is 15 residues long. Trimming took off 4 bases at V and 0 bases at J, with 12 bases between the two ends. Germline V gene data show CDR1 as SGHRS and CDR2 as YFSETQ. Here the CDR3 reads CASSPRGESTDTQYF. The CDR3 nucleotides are TGCGCCAGCAGCCCCCGCGGGGAGAGCACAGATACGCAGTATTTT. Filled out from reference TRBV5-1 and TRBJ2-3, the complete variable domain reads KAGVTQTPRYLIKTRGQQVTLSCSPISGHRSVSWYQQTPGQGLQFLFEYFSETQRNKGNFPGRFSGRQFSNSRSEMNVSTLELGDSALYLCASSPRGESTDTQYFGPGTRLTVL.

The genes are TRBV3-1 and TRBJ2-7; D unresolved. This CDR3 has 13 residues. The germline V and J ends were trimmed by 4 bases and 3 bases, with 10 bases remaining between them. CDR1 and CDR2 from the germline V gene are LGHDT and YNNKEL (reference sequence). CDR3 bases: TGTGCCAGCAGCCCCCTCCCTCACTACGAGCAGTACTTC. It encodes CASSPLPHYEQYF.

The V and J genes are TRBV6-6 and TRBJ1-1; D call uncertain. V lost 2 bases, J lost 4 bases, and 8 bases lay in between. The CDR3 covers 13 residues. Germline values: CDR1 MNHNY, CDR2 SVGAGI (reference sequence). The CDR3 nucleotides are TGTGCCAGCAGTTACACCATTGGCACTGAAGCTTTCTTT. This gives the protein CASSYTIGTEAFF.

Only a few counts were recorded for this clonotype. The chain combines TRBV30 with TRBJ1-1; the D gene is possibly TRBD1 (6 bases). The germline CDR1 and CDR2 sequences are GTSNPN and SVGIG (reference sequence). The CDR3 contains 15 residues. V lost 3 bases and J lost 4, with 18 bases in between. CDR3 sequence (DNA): TGTGCCTGGAGCTTGAGGGGGGGTAGGGGCACTGAAGCTTTCTTT. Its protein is CAWSLRGGRGTEAFF.

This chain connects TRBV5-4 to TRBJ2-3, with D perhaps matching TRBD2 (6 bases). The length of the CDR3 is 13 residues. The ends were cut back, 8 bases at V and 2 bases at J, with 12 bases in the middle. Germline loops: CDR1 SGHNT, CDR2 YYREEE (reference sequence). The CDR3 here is CASTRENTDTQYF. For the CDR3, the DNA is TGTGCCAGTACCCGGGAGAACACAGATACGCAGTATTTT.

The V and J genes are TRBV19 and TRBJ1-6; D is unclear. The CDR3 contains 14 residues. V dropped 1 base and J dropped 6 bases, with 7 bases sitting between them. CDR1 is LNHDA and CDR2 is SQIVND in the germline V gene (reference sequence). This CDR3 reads CASSIVRVNSPLHF. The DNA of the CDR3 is TGTGCCAGTAGTATAGTCCGGGTTAATTCACCCCTCCACTTT.

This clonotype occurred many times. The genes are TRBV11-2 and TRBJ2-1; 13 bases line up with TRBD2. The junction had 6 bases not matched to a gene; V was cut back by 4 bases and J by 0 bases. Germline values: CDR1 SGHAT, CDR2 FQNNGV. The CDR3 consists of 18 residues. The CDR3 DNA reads TGTGCCAGCAGCTATGGGACTAGCGGGGTTAGCTCCTACAATGAGCAGTTCTTC. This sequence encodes CASSYGTSGVSSYNEQFF. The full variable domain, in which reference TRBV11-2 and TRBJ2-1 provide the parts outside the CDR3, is EAGVAQSPRYKIIEKRQSVAFWCNPISGHATLYWYQQILGQGPKLLIQFQNNGVVDDSQLPKDRFSAERLKGVDSTLKIQPAKLEDSAVYLCASSYGTSGVSSYNEQFFGPGTRLTVL.

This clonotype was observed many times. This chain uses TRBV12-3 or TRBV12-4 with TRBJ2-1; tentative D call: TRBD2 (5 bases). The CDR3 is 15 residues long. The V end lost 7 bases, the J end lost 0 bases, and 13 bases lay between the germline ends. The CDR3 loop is CASTLGGSSYNEQFF. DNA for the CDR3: TGTGCCAGCACCCTCGGAGGTAGCTCCTACAATGAGCAGTTCTTC.

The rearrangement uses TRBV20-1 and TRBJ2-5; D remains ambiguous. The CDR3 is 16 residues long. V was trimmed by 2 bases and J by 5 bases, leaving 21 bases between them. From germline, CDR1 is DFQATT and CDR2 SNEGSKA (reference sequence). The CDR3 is CSARSQVFSGRETQYF. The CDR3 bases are TGCAGTGCTAGATCCCAAGTATTTTCAGGACGGGAGACCCAGTACTTC.